The 25 T cell receptor beta chains below all came from one sample that was sequenced in a study of blood T cells in healthy people across ages. For the second PCR, which ran for about 7 to 11 cycles, a sample-barcoded 5' primer and a J-beta primer mix were used. TCRdb recomputed calls from the 5' RACE reads with MiXCR, one row per CDR3 protein. The sample lists fewer than 2,000,000 distinct CDR3 sequences; around 36% were seen once. The sample was blood. All receptors derive from a woman aged 25 to 39 in good health.

This clonotype was recorded at least ten times. The genes are TRBV6-2 or TRBV6-3 and TRBJ2-6, with D uncertain. Germline values: CDR1 MNHEY, CDR2 SVGEGT. V lost 7 bases, J lost 0 bases, and 10 bases lay in between. The CDR3 is 15 amino acids. The CDR3 bases are TGTGCCAGCACCCTCAAGTACTCTGGGGCCAACGTCCTGACTTTC. It codes for CASTLKYSGANVLTF.

The chain links TRBV27 to TRBJ1-6, with D possibly matching TRBD1 (6 bases). The CDR3 has 14 amino acids. Germline V lookup: CDR1 MNHEY, CDR2 SMNVEV (reference sequence). V lost 3 bases and J lost 7, with 10 bases in between. The CDR3 loop is CASSFNRENSPLHF. CDR3 nucleotides: TGTGCCAGCAGTTTTAACAGGGAAAATTCACCCCTCCACTTT.

The chain couples TRBV6-6 to TRBJ1-1, with 7 bases matching TRBD1. J was trimmed by 0 bases and V by 6 bases; bases with no gene match: 10. The germline CDR1 and CDR2 sequences are MNHNY and SVGAGI (reference sequence). The CDR3 length is 16 residues. CDR3 in amino acids: CASRHARTGLNTEAFF. As DNA, the CDR3 is TGTGCCAGCAGGCACGCTCGGACAGGTCTGAACACTGAAGCTTTCTTT.

This clonotype came up many times. This chain links TRBV29-1 with TRBJ2-7; the D is unclear. There are 10 residues in the CDR3. Germline V gene data show CDR1 as SQVTM and CDR2 as ANQGSEA. CDR3: CSADNHEQYF. CDR3 bases: TGCAGTGCAGACAACCACGAGCAGTACTTC.

This chain joins TRBV7-9 and TRBJ1-4; TRBD1 matches at 9 bases. The germline CDR1 and CDR2 sequences are SEHNR and FQNEAQ (reference sequence). V gave up 5 bases and J gave up 7 bases; unmatched junction bases: 11. The CDR3 is 16 residues long. The CDR3 DNA reads as TGTGCCAGCAGCCTGTGGGGCCCGGGACAGGGTGAAAAACTGTTTTTT. This gives the protein CASSLWGPGQGEKLFF.

Notes on this clonotype: A read error is possible here, since a much larger clone lies one base away. DNA of the CDR3: TGTGCCATCTGGGCTAGCGGGAACGGGGAGCAGTACTTC. Its protein is CAIWASGNGEQYF. V and J are TRBV10-3 and TRBJ2-5; TRBD2 matches 9 bases. The CDR3 contains 13 residues. Germline CDR1 is ENHRY and CDR2 is SYGVKD. Trimming at V came to 8 bases and at J to 11 bases, leaving 12 bases not matched to a gene.

V gene TRBV20-1 combines with J gene TRBJ2-3, with 7 positions matching TRBD2. Germline trimming cut 1 base from V and 5 bases from J; bases unmatched to any gene: 3. This CDR3 has 13 residues. Germline CDR1 is DFQATT and CDR2 is SNEGSKA (reference sequence). CDR3 in DNA: TGCAGTGCTAGAGTGGGGGGGAAAGATACGCAGTATTTT. Translation gives CSARVGGKDTQYF.

The CDR3 loop reads CASSLLAFATDTQYF. The CDR3, as DNA: TGTGCCAGCAGCCTTCTAGCATTCGCCACAGATACGCAGTATTTT. The chain carries TRBV7-9 and TRBJ2-3, with a tentative D call TRBD2 (5 bases). The CDR3 consists of 15 residues. Trimming removed 5 bases at V and 2 bases at J, with 14 bases between. Germline loops: CDR1 SEHNR, CDR2 FQNEAQ (reference sequence).

As for this clonotype: A much larger clonotype is one base distant, so this may be a read error. The chain couples TRBV4-2 to TRBJ2-4; D tentatively reads TRBD1 or TRBD2 (5 bases each). There are 11 residues in the CDR3. The ends were cut back, 1 base at V and 15 bases at J, with 10 bases in the middle. The germline V gene encodes CDR1 LGHNA and CDR2 YNFKEQ. The CDR3 reads CASSQVEGWYF. The CDR3 DNA is TGTGCCAGCAGCCAAGTCGAGGGGTGGTACTTC.

The chain is built from TRBV9 and TRBJ2-6; the D gene is possibly TRBD1 (5 bases). CDR1 and CDR2 (germline): SGDLS, YYNGEE. The CDR3 runs 16 residues. Between the trimmed V and J ends, which lost 7 bases and 1 base, there was a span of 15 bases. The CDR3 spells CASHRKERSGANVLTF. The CDR3 DNA follows: TGTGCCAGCCACAGGAAGGAAAGGTCTGGGGCCAACGTCCTGACTTTC. Together with reference TRBV9 and TRBJ2-6, the CDR3 gives the full variable domain: DSGVTQTPKHLITATGQRVTLRCSPRSGDLSVYWYQQSLDQGLQFLIQYYNGEERAKGNILERFSAQQFPDLHSELNLSSLELGDSALYFCASHRKERSGANVLTFGAGSRLTVL.

The chain recombines TRBV27 with TRBJ2-7, with a weak D call TRBD1 (5 bases). Germline loops: CDR1 MNHEY, CDR2 SMNVEV (reference sequence). V lost 5 bases to trimming and J lost 2 bases, with 13 bases between them. The CDR3 loop spans 14 amino acids. Written as DNA, the CDR3 is TGTGCCAGCAGTCAAAGACAGCTCCCCTACGAGCAGTACTTC. Its protein is CASSQRQLPYEQYF.

This clonotype was observed many times. V usage is TRBV4-1 and J usage is TRBJ2-3; the match to TRBD2 covers 12 bases. There are 19 residues in the CDR3. The V segment lost 5 bases and the J segment 4 bases; nucleotides outside the gene matches: 16. Per germline, CDR1 MGHRA and CDR2 YSYEKL. The CDR3 region is CASSARVTSGRGSSDTQYF. The CDR3 region has the DNA TGCGCCAGCAGCGCGAGGGTGACTAGCGGGAGAGGGTCTTCAGATACGCAGTATTTT.

The chain is built from TRBV3-1 and TRBJ2-3, with 8 bases that match TRBD2. The CDR3 runs 21 residues. After removal of 0 bases from V and 5 bases from J, the junction contained 22 bases not matched to a gene. Looked up from germline, CDR1 is LGHDT and CDR2 is YNNKEL (reference sequence). The CDR3 region has the DNA TGTGCCAGCAGCCAAGATTTATTGGCGGGAGGAAACGGGATAGAGGAAGATACGCAGTATTTT. Its protein is CASSQDLLAGGNGIEEDTQYF.

CDR3 amino acids: CASKAGQGPSYEQYF. CDR3 coding DNA: TGTGCCAGCAAGGCGGGACAGGGGCCATCCTACGAGCAGTACTTC. The chain uses TRBV6-1 and TRBJ2-7; 10 bases map to TRBD1. Germline V gene data show CDR1 as MNHNS and CDR2 as SASEGT. Losses at the gene ends were 7 bases for V and 1 base for J; bases not matched to a gene: 7. The CDR3 consists of 15 residues.

The genes are TRBV7-6 and TRBJ2-7; D unclear. Germline V gives CDR1 SGHVS, CDR2 FNYEAQ. Trimming took 8 bases from V and 0 from J, leaving 11 bases between them. The length of the CDR3 is 13 residues. The DNA of the CDR3 is TGTGCCAGCCGCCCGGACGGCTCCTACGAGCAGTACTTC. Its translation: CASRPDGSYEQYF.

The table lists this clonotype with a few counts. The chain employs TRBV7-8 and TRBJ2-7; tentatively, D is TRBD1 or TRBD2 (6 bases each). The CDR3 runs 15 residues. Germline CDR1 reads SGHVS; CDR2 reads FQNEAQ. Deletions cut 4 bases from V and 7 bases from J, with 20 bases between. The CDR3 is CASSSYRGGLGEQYF. CDR3 coding DNA: TGTGCCAGCAGCTCTTATCGAGGGGGGCTCGGAGAGCAGTACTTC.

In this sample, this clonotype turned up many times. This rearrangement joins TRBV4-1 to TRBJ2-7, with D maybe TRBD2 (6 bases). Per germline, CDR1 MGHRA and CDR2 YSYEKL. This CDR3 region has 15 residues. Trimming removed 1 base from V and 3 bases from J, with 13 bases in between. As DNA, the CDR3 is TGCGCCAGCAGCCAAGCGGCGGGATTATTCTACGAGCAGTACTTC. It codes for CASSQAAGLFYEQYF.

CDR3 coding DNA: TGCAGTGCTGGCGAGACTAGCGGGATCCTCAATGAGCAGTTCTTC. Its protein product is CSAGETSGILNEQFF. The genes are TRBV20-1 and TRBJ2-1, with 11 bases identical to TRBD2. The germline CDR1 and CDR2 sequences are DFQATT and SNEGSKA (reference sequence). J gave up 6 bases and V 5 bases, and 9 bases lay outside the gene matches. The CDR3 consists of 15 residues.

The genes are TRBV19 and TRBJ1-5; D not resolved. The CDR3 has 16 amino acids. V gave up 0 bases and J gave up 4 bases, with 13 bases separating them. Germline V gives CDR1 LNHDA, CDR2 SQIVND (reference sequence). The DNA for the CDR3 is TGTGCCAGTAGTATAGACCCCGGGAGGATGAATCAGCCCCAGCATTTT. Translating it yields CASSIDPGRMNQPQHF.

This clonotype was seen a single time. At one boundary the junction diverges from the germline segment, which might be a read error. This chain joins TRBV29-1 and TRBJ2-6, with 12 bases aligning to TRBD1. The CDR3 loop spans 17 amino acids. From germline, CDR1 is SQVTM and CDR2 ANQGSEA. The CDR3: CSVSTGTGGSGANILTF. The CDR3 DNA sequence: TGCAGCGTTTCGACCGGGACAGGGGGCTCTGGGGCCAACATCCTGACTTTC.

This clonotype was detected a few times. This chain links TRBV3-1 with TRBJ2-7; D call uncertain. There are 12 residues in the CDR3. Per germline, CDR1 LGHDT and CDR2 YNNKEL (reference sequence). The V and J ends lost 2 bases and 7 bases respectively, with 9 bases between them. The DNA for the CDR3 is TGTGCCAGCAGCCAAAAAGCTAGGGAGCAGTACTTC. Translation gives CASSQKAREQYF.

The CDR3 loop reads CASSYRDTSPLHF. In nucleotides, the CDR3 is TGTGCCAGCAGCTACCGGGACACTTCACCCCTCCACTTT. This sequence joins TRBV7-2 and TRBJ1-6; tentative D call: TRBD1 (6 bases). Germline loops: CDR1 SGHTA, CDR2 FQGNSA. This CDR3 has 13 residues. The V end lost 4 bases, the J end lost 9 bases, and 10 bases lay between the germline ends.

This clonotype was detected a few times. The rearrangement joins TRBV7-9 to TRBJ2-4; D may be TRBD1 or TRBD2 (6 bases each). The J call may be mistaken, given a closer DNA end match to TRBJ2-7. The CDR3 contains 16 residues. CDR1 and CDR2 (germline): SEHNR, FQNEAQ (reference sequence). Here the CDR3 reads CASSLEGGNRPCEQYF. CDR3 DNA sequence: TGTGCCAGCAGCTTAGAGGGGGGCAACAGGCCCTGCGAGCAGTACTTC.

This clonotype was detected a few times. This CDR3 reads CASSTPGLAGGAKNIQYF. Written as DNA, the CDR3 is TGTGCCAGCAGCACTCCGGGACTAGCGGGAGGGGCCAAAAACATTCAGTACTTC. The gene calls are TRBV4-2 and TRBJ2-4; 16 bases agree with TRBD2. The V segment lost 5 bases and the J segment 1 base; nucleotides outside the gene matches: 5. Germline V gives CDR1 LGHNA, CDR2 YNFKEQ. The CDR3 is 18 residues long.

This clonotype was picked up many times. The V call is TRBV7-3, the J call TRBJ2-1; 11 nucleotides align to TRBD2. The V gene's germline CDR1 is SGHTA and CDR2 FQGTGA. The CDR3 is 15 residues long. V lost 5 bases to trimming and J lost 3 bases; unmatched junction nucleotides: 3. The CDR3 DNA follows: TGTGCCAGCAGCCGTAGCGGGGGGGGCTACAATGAGCAGTTCTTC. This translates into CASSRSGGGYNEQFF.